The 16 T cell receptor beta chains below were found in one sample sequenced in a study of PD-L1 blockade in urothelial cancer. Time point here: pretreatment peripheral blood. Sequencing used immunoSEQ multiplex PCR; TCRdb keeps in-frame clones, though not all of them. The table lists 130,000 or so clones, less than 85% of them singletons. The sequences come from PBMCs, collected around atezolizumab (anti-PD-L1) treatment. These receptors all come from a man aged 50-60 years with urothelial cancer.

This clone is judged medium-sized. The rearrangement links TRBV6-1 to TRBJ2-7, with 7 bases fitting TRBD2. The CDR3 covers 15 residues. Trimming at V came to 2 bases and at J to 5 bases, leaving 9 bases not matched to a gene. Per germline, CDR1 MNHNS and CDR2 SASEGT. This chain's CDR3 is CASSEREDGVHEQYF. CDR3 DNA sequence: TGTGCCAGCAGTGAACGGGAGGATGGGGTTCACGAGCAGTACTTC.

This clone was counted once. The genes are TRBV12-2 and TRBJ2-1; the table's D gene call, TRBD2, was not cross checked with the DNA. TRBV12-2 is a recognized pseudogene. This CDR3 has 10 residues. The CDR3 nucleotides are TGTGCAAGTAGGAGGAGTGAGCAGTTCTTC. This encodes CASRRSEQFF.

CDR3 loop: CASSPGQIRPYEQYF. CDR3 DNA: TGTGCCAGCAGCCCCGGACAGATAAGACCCTACGAGCAGTACTTC. The chain uses TRBV11-2 and TRBJ2-7; possibly TRBD1 for D (6 bases). The CDR3 consists of 15 residues. Germline assignment: CDR1 SGHAT and CDR2 FQNNGV. V was cut by 5 bases and J by 2 bases, with 16 bases left in between.

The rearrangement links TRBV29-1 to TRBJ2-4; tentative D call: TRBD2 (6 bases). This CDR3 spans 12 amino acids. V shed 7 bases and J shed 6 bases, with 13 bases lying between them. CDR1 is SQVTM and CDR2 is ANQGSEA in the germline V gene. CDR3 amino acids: CSAKGLLNIQYF. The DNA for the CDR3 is TGCAGCGCTAAGGGACTCCTAAACATTCAGTACTTC.

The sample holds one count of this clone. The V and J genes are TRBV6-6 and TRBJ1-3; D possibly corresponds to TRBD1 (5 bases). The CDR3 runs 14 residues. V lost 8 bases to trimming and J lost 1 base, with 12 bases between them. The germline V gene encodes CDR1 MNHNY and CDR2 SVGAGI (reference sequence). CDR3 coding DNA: TGTGCCAGCGCGGGGACCCTATCTGGAAACACCATATATTTT. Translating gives CASAGTLSGNTIYF.

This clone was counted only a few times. DNA for the CDR3: TGTGCCAGCAGCTTAGGGACAGGGGCTGTGTTCTTT. This gives the protein CASSLGTGAVFF. The rearrangement joins TRBV7-9 to TRBJ1-1; 9 bases map to TRBD1. The V and J ends lost 1 base and 14 bases, in that order; junction bases with no gene match: 5. The CDR3 has 12 residues. Germline V gives CDR1 SEHNR, CDR2 FQNEAQ (reference sequence).

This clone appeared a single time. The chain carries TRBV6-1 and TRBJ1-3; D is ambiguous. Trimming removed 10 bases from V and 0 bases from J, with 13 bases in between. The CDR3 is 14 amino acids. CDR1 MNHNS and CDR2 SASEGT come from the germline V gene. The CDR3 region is CATVLELSGNTIYF. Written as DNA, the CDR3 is TGTGCCACTGTTCTGGAGCTCTCTGGAAACACCATATATTTT.

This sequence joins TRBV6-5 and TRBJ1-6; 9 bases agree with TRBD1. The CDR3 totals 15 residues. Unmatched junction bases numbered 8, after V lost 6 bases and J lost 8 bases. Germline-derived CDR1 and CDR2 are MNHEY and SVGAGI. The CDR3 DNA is TGTGCCAGCAGCTGGACCGGGACAGGGTATTCACCCCTCCACTTT. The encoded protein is CASSWTGTGYSPLHF.

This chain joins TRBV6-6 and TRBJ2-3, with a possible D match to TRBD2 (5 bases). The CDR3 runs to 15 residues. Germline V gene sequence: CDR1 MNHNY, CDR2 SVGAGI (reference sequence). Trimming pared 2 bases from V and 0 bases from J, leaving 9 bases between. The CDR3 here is CASSYRAGSTDTQYF. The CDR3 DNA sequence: TGTGCCAGCAGTTACCGGGCGGGCAGCACAGATACGCAGTATTTT.

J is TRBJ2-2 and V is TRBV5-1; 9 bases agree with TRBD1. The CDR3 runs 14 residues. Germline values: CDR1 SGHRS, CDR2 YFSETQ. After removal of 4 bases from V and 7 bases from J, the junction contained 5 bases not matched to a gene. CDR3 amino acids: CASSVTGGSGELFF. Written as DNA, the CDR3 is TGCGCCAGCAGCGTGACAGGGGGGAGCGGGGAGCTGTTTTTT.

CDR3 DNA: TGTGCCAGCAGCACGCGGGACTCCAGGAACACCGGGGAGCTGTTTTTT. This sequence encodes CASSTRDSRNTGELFF. The chain employs TRBV7-9 and TRBJ2-2, with D possibly TRBD2 on 6 matching bases. The CDR3 extends over 16 amino acids. V was pared by 5 bases and J by 1 base, with 14 bases between. CDR1 is SEHNR, CDR2 FQNEAQ, per germline (reference sequence).

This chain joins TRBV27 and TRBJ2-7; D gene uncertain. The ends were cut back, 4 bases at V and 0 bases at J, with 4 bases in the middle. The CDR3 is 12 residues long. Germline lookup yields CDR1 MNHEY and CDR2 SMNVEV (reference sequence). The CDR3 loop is CASSSHSYEQYF. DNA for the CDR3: TGTGCCAGCAGTTCCCACTCCTACGAGCAGTACTTC.

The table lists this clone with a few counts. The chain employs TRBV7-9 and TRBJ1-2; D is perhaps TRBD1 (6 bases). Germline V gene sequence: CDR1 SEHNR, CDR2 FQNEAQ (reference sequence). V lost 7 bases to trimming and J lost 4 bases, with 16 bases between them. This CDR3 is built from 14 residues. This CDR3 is CASNDRDTAYGYTF. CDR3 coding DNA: TGTGCCAGCAACGATCGGGACACGGCCTATGGCTACACCTTC.

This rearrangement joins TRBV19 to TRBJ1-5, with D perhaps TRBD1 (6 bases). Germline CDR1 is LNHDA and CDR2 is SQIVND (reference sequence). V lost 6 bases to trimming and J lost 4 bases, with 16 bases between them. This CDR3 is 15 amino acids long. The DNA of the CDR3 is TGTGCCAGTAGGGGGGCTGGCTCCGCGAATCAGCCCCAGCATTTT. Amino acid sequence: CASRGAGSANQPQHF.

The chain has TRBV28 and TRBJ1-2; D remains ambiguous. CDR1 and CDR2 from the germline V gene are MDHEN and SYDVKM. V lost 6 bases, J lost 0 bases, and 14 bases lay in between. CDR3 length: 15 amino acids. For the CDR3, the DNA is TGTGCCAGCAGCGGCCAGGCATTAGCTAACTATGGCTACACCTTC. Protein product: CASSGQALANYGYTF.

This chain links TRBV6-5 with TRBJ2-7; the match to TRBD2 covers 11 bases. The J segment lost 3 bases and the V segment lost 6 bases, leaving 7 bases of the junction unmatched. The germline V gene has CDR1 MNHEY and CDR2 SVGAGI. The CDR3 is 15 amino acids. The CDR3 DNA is TGTGCCAGCAGCCTTAGCGGGAGGGGGAGCTACGAGCAGTACTTC. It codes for CASSLSGRGSYEQYF.